A single sample is the source of the 13 T cell receptor beta chains below, sequenced in a study of spatial heterogeneity in lung cancer. Sample time point: sample taken at primary tumor resection. Extraction of whole RNA from tumor, nontumor lung or frozen PBMC preceded unsorted sequencing. One entry per CDR3 protein results from TCRdb running MiXCR on the 5' RACE reads. Of over a thousand distinct CDR3 sequences in the sample, 46% were seen once. The sequencing here drew on PBMCs, taken at surgery. These receptors originate from a female donor with early-stage non-small cell lung cancer.

This clonotype was found many times. The gene calls are TRBV4-1 and TRBJ1-5, with a weak D call TRBD1 (6 bases). The germline V gene encodes CDR1 MGHRA and CDR2 YSYEKL. Trimming removed 4 bases from V and 4 bases from J, with 20 bases in between. The CDR3 has 17 amino acids. The DNA of the CDR3 is TGCGCCAGCAGCCTAGGGGGGGGATATCTAGGGAATCAGCCCCAGCATTTT. Translated, it gives CASSLGGGYLGNQPQHF.

In nucleotides, the CDR3 is TGTGCCAGCAGCTCTCCGAGCGGGGACACCCATGAGCAGTTCTTC. Translating it yields CASSSPSGDTHEQFF. This sequence joins TRBV13 and TRBJ2-1, with D possibly TRBD2 on 7 matching bases. CDR3 length: 15 residues. Germline-derived CDR1 and CDR2 are PRHDT and FYEKMQ (reference sequence). The V gene lost 4 bases and the J gene lost 8 bases, with 18 bases spanning the gap.

To note about this clonotype: One junction end disagrees with the germline gene, perhaps due to a read error. J is TRBJ2-1 and V is TRBV7-2, with TRBD1 matching 8 bases. The CDR3 covers 15 residues. Per germline, CDR1 SGHTA and CDR2 FQGNSA. The CDR3 reads CASSLAGGWGNEQFF. For the CDR3, the DNA is TGTGCCAGCAGCCTAGCAGGGGGCTGGGGAAATGAGCAGTTCTTC.

This clonotype was found once. This rearrangement joins TRBV7-2 to TRBJ1-6, with D maybe TRBD1 (6 bases). The germline V gene encodes CDR1 SGHTA and CDR2 FQGNSA. Trimming removed 1 base at V and 10 bases at J, with 14 bases between. This CDR3 is built from 15 residues. The CDR3 region is CASSLVGGANSPLHF. Here the CDR3 DNA reads TGTGCCAGCAGCTTAGTGGGGGGCGCCAACTCACCCCTCCACTTT.

The chain couples TRBV29-1 to TRBJ2-7; D is unclear. The CDR3 spans 13 residues. The V end was cut by 5 bases, the J end by 2 bases, with 13 bases between. Germline CDR1 is SQVTM and CDR2 is ANQGSEA. The CDR3 sequence is CSVRAGETYEQYF. As DNA, the CDR3 is TGCAGCGTTCGGGCAGGCGAAACCTACGAGCAGTACTTC.

This clonotype was seen only a few times. The chain couples TRBV7-2 to TRBJ2-7, with D tentatively TRBD2 (5 bases). The V gene lost 3 bases and the J gene lost 6 bases, with 15 bases spanning the gap. The germline V gene encodes CDR1 SGHTA and CDR2 FQGNSA. There are 14 residues in the CDR3. The CDR3 is CASSFGGSVFEQYF. The CDR3 DNA reads as TGTGCCAGCAGCTTTGGAGGATCGGTTTTCGAGCAGTACTTC.

The chain uses TRBV20-1 and TRBJ2-7, with 9 bases that match TRBD1. The germline V gene encodes CDR1 DFQATT and CDR2 SNEGSKA (reference sequence). The CDR3 spans 13 residues. V lost 3 bases, J lost 3 bases, and 3 bases stayed unmatched. As DNA, the CDR3 is TGCAGTGCTAGTCCGACAGGGGGCTACGAGCAGTACTTC. It codes for CSASPTGGYEQYF.

This clonotype occurred a few times. The chain links TRBV6-1 to TRBJ1-6; unclear D gene. Germline lookup yields CDR1 MNHNS and CDR2 SASEGT. This CDR3 is 14 amino acids long. Trimming removed 8 bases at V and 5 bases at J, with 13 bases between. The CDR3, as DNA: TGTGCCAGCTTCGAACGAGGGCATAATTCACCCCTCCACTTT. Its protein is CASFERGHNSPLHF.

The genes are TRBV29-1 and TRBJ1-1; D is undetermined. V lost 4 bases and J lost 1, with 13 bases in between. Germline values: CDR1 SQVTM, CDR2 ANQGSEA. The length of the CDR3 is 14 residues. The CDR3 nucleotides read TGCAGCGTTGCGAGGACGATCGCGAACACTGAAGCTTTCTTT. As protein: CSVARTIANTEAFF.

This clonotype turned up a few times. V is TRBV28 and J is TRBJ2-7; possible D gene TRBD1, 7 bases. Deletions cut 10 bases from V and 2 bases from J, with 15 bases between. Germline CDR1 MDHEN, CDR2 SYDVKM. The CDR3 length is 13 residues. In DNA form, the CDR3 reads TGTGCCACCACCAGGGGGGCACCCTACGAGCAGTACTTC. Its protein is CATTRGAPYEQYF. The full variable domain, in which reference TRBV28 and TRBJ2-7 provide the parts outside the CDR3, is DVKVTQSSRYLVKRTGEKVFLECVQDMDHENMFWYRQDPGLGLRLIYFSYDVKMKEKGDIPEGYSVSREKKERFSLILESASTNQTSMYLCATTRGAPYEQYFGPGTRLTVT.

The chain is built from TRBV12-3 or TRBV12-4 and TRBJ1-2; the D gene is possibly TRBD1 (5 bases). This CDR3 region has 14 residues. V was trimmed by 11 bases and J by 3 bases, leaving 19 bases between them. The CDR3 sequence is CASFSWGGYYGYTF. DNA for the CDR3: TGTGCCTCCTTCTCATGGGGCGGGTACTATGGCTACACCTTC.

The rearrangement joins TRBV10-3 to TRBJ1-2; D may be TRBD1 (6 bases). There are 11 residues in the CDR3. CDR1 and CDR2 (germline): ENHRY, SYGVKD. V was trimmed by 8 bases and J by 8 bases, leaving 12 bases between them. The CDR3 DNA is TGTGCCATCGCCCCAGGGGTAGGCTACACCTTC. It codes for CAIAPGVGYTF.

The table lists this clonotype with a few counts. V gene TRBV3-1 combines with J gene TRBJ2-3, with no clear D. V was pared by 4 bases and J by 6 bases, with 11 bases between. The length of the CDR3 is 13 residues. From germline, CDR1 is LGHDT and CDR2 YNNKEL (reference sequence). CDR3 amino acids: CASSRRSEDTQYF. CDR3 DNA: TGTGCCAGCAGCCGCCGGAGTGAGGATACGCAGTATTTT.